What follows describes a single TCR beta chain. Its antigen remains unidentified. This sample was included in a study of cytomegalovirus exposure and HLA in healthy donors. Study results and limitations: In vitro data verified a few CMV-associated chains as specific for CMV antigens.

The CDR3 covers 17 residues. In the PCR, 60 Vbeta and 13 Jbeta primers were used. TCRdb keeps only in-frame clones here, not all; method: immunoSEQ multiplex PCR. In the table there are 140,000 to 150,000 clones, 80% to 90% of which are singletons. This clonotype was sampled from a boy younger than 10 in good health and CMV-seronegative. The sample consisted of PBMCs. This chain uses TRBV12-2 with TRBJ2-7; the D call in the table, TRBD1, was not verified against the DNA. TRBV12-2 is a pseudogene locus. DNA for the CDR3: TGTGCAAGTCGCTTAACGCGTTGGACAGGGAGCTCCTACGAGCAGTACTTC. Amino acid sequence: CASRLTRWTGSSYEQYF.